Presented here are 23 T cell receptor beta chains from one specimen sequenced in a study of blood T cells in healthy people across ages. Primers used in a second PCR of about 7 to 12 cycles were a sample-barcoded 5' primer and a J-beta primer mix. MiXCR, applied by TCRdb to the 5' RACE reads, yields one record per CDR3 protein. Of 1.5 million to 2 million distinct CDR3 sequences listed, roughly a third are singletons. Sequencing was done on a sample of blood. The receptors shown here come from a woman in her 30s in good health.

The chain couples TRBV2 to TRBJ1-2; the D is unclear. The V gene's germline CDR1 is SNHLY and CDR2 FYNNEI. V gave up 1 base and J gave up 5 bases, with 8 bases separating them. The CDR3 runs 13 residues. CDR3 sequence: CASSEESWYGYTF. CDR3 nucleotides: TGTGCCAGCAGTGAAGAGTCGTGGTATGGCTACACCTTC.

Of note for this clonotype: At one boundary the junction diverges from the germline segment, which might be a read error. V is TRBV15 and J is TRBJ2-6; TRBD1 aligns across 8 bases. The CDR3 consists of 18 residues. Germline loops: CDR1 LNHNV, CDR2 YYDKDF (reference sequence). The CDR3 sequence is CASSREGQVLSGANVLTF. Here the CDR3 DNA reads TGTGCCTCCAGCAGAGAGGGACAGGTTCTATCTGGGGCCAACGTCCTGACTTTC.

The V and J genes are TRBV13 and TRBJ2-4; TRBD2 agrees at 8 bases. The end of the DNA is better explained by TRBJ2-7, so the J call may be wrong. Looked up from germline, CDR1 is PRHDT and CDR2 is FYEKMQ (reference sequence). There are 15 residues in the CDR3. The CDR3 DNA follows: TGTGCCAGCAGCTTAGGACCAGCGGGGGCCTACGAGCAGTACTTC. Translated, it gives CASSLGPAGAYEQYF.

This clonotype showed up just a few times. CDR3 sequence reads: CASSFWTDSYEQYF. For the CDR3, the DNA is TGTGCCAGCAGCTTTTGGACAGACTCCTACGAGCAGTACTTC. The rearrangement joins TRBV7-2 to TRBJ2-7; possibly TRBD1 for D (6 bases). The length of the CDR3 is 14 residues. CDR1 is SGHTA, CDR2 FQGNSA, per germline. V lost 3 bases, J lost 0 bases, and 9 bases lay in between. Full variable domain (missing parts from reference TRBV7-2 and TRBJ2-7): GAGVSQSPSNKVTEKGKDVELRCDPISGHTALYWYRQSLGQGLEFLIYFQGNSAPDKSGLPSDRFSAERTGGSVSTLTIQRTQQEDSAVYLCASSFWTDSYEQYFGPGTRLTVT.

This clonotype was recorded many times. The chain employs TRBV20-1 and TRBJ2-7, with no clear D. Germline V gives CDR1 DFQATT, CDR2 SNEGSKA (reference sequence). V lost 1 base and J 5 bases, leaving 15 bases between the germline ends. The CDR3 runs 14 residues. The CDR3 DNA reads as TGCAGTGCTAGAGGCCCGGAGATCCCCCACGAGCAGTACTTC. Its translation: CSARGPEIPHEQYF.

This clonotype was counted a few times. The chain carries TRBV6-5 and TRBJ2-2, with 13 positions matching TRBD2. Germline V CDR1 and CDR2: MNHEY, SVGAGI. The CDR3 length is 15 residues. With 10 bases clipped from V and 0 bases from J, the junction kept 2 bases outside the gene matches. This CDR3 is CATGTSGANTGELFF. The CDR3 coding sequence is TGTGCCACCGGGACTAGCGGGGCGAACACCGGGGAGCTGTTTTTT.

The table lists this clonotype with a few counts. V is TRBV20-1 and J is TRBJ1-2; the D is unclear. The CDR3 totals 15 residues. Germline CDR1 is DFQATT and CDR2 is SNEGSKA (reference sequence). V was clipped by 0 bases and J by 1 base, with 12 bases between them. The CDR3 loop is CSARDHEENNYGYTF. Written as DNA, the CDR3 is TGCAGTGCTAGAGATCACGAAGAGAATAACTATGGCTACACCTTC.

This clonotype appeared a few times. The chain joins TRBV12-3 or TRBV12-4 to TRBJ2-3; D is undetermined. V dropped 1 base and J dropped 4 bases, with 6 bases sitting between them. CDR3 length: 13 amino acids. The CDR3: CASSLEISDTQYF. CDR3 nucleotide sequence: TGTGCCAGCAGTTTAGAAATTTCAGATACGCAGTATTTT.

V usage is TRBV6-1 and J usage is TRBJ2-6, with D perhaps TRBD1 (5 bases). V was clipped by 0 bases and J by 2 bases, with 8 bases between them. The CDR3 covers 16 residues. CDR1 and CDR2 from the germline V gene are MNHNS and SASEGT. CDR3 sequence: CASSEAAGTGANVLTF. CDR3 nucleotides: TGTGCCAGCAGTGAAGCAGCAGGGACTGGGGCCAACGTCCTGACTTTC.

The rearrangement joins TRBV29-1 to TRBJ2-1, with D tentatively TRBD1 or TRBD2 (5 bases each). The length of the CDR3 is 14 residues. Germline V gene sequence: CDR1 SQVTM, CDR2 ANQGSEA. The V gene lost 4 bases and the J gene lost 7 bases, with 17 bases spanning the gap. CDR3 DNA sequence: TGCAGCGTTGCCCGGGACGCCGCTAAGAATGAGCAGTTCTTC. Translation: CSVARDAAKNEQFF.

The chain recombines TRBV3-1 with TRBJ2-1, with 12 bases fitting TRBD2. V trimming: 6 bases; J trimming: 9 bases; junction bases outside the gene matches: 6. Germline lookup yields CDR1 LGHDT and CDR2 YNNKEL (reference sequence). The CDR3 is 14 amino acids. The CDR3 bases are TGTGCCAGCAGGCAGACTAGCGGGAGTTTTGAGCAGTTCTTC. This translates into CASRQTSGSFEQFF.

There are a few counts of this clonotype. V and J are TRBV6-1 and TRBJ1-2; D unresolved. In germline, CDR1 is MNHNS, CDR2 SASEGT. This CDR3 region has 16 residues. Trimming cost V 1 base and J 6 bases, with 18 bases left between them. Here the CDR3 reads CASSEEAEQGPHGYTF. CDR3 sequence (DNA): TGTGCCAGCAGTGAAGAGGCAGAACAAGGCCCCCATGGCTACACCTTC.

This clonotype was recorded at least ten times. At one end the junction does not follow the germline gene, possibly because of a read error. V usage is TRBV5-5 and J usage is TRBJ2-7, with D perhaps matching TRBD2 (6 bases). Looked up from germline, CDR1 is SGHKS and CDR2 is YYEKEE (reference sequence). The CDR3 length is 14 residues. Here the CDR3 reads CASSQRTTTYEQYF. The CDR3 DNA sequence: TGCGCCAGCAGCCAAAGGACTACAACCTACGAGCAGTACTTC.

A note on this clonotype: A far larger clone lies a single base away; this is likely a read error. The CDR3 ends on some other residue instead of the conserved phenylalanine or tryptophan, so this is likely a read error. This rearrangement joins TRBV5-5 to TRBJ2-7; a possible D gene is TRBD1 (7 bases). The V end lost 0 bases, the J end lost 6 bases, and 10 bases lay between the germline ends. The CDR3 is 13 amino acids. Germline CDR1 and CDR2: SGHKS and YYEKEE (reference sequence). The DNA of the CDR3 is TGTGCCAGCAGCTTGGGACAGGGAGGCGAGCAGTACTTA. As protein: CASSLGQGGEQYL.

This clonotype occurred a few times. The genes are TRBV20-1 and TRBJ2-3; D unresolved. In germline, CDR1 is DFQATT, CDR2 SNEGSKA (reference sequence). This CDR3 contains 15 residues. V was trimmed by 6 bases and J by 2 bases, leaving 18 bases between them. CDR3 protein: CSAPGEWGNTDTQYF. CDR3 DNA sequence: TGCAGTGCCCCCGGCGAGTGGGGTAACACAGATACGCAGTATTTT.

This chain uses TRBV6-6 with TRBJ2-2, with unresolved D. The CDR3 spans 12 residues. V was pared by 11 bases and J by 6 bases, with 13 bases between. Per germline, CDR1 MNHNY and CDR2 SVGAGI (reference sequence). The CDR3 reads CASLGRAGELFF. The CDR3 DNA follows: TGTGCCTCTTTAGGACGGGCCGGGGAGCTGTTTTTT.

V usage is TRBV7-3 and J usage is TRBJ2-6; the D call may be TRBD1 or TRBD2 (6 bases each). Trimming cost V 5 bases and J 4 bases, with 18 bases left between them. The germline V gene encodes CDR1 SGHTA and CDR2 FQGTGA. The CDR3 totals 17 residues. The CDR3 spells CASSLRGRGSGANVLTF. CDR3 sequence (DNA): TGTGCCAGCAGCCTTCGGGGGCGTGGTTCCGGGGCCAACGTCCTGACTTTC. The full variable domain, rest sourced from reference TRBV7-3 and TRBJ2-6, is GAGVSQTPSNKVTEKGKYVELRCDPISGHTALYWYRQSLGQGPEFLIYFQGTGAADDSGLPNDRFFAVRPEGSVSTLKIQRTERGDSAVYLCASSLRGRGSGANVLTFGAGSRLTVL.

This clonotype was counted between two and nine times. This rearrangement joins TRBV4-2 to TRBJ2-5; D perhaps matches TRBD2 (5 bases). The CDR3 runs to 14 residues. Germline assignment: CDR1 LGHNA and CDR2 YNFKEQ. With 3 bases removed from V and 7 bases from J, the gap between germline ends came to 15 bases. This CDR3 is CASSHRTRWGTQYF. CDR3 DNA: TGTGCCAGCAGCCACCGAACTAGGTGGGGGACCCAGTACTTC.

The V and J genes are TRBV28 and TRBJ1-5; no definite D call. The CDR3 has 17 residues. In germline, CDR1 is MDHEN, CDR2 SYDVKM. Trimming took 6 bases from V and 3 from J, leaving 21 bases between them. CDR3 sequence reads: CASRLINFGLYNQPQHF. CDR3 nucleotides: TGTGCCAGCAGACTGATTAACTTCGGACTGTACAATCAGCCCCAGCATTTT. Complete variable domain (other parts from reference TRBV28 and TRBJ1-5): DVKVTQSSRYLVKRTGEKVFLECVQDMDHENMFWYRQDPGLGLRLIYFSYDVKMKEKGDIPEGYSVSREKKERFSLILESASTNQTSMYLCASRLINFGLYNQPQHFGDGTRLSIL.

The CDR3 reads CASSQDYRGEQFF. The CDR3 region has the DNA TGTGCCAGCAGCCAAGATTACCGGGGTGAGCAGTTCTTC. The rearrangement joins TRBV3-1 to TRBJ2-1, with a weak D call TRBD2 (5 bases). The germline CDR1 and CDR2 sequences are LGHDT and YNNKEL (reference sequence). The CDR3 consists of 13 residues. Trimming took 0 bases from V and 9 from J, leaving 9 bases between them.

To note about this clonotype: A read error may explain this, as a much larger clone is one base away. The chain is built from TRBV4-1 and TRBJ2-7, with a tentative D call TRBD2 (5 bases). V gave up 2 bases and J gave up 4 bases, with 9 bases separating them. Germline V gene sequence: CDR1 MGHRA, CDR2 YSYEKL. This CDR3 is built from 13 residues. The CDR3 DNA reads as TGCGCCAGCAGCCAAAAACAGCGGTACGAGCAGTACTTC. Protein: CASSQKQRYEQYF.

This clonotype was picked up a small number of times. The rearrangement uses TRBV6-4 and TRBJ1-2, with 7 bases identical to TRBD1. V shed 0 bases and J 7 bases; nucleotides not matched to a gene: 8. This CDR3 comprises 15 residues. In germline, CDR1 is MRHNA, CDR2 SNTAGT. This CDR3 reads CASSDSVGGASGYTF. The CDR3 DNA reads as TGTGCCAGCAGTGACTCGGTAGGGGGCGCATCTGGCTACACCTTC.

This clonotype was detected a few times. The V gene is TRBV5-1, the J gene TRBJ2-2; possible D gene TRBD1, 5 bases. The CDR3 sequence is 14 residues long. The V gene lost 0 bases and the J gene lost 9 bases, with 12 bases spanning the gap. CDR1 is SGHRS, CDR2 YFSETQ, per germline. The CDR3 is CASSLEMGQRELFF. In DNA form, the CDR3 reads TGCGCCAGCAGCTTGGAAATGGGGCAACGGGAGCTGTTTTTT.